The entry below describes one TCR beta chain. CDR3 size: 16 residues. This entry belongs to a study of shared T cell receptors in the human thymus. Clones were sequenced by immunoSEQ multiplex PCR, and TCRdb holds only the in-frame ones, with some missing. The data hold 700,000 or so clones, with over 75% observed a single time. This same sample was also taken into another study, of human thymus T cells. That source reports: The donors were infants in Finland with congenital heart defects, otherwise immunologically healthy. Corrective cardiac surgery supplied the resected thymus tissue. Thymic and blood repertoires appeared to carry a bias in their V and J gene usage. Unrelated people showed highly overlapping thymic repertoires, related research reported.

This chain links TRBV21-1 with TRBJ2-3; TRBD1 is the table's D call, not checked against the DNA. TRBV21-1 is shown as a pseudogene. This TCR was recovered from a girl under three years old with a congenital heart defect. Material: thymocytes. The CDR3 loop reads CASSKERDKFTDTQYF. Here the CDR3 DNA reads TGTGCCAGCAGCAAAGAACGGGACAAATTCACAGATACGCAGTATTTT.